This TCR beta chain derives from a study of PD-L1 blockade in urothelial cancer. Across the whole study: Per blood sample, T cells had a median of 141,255.

Described time point: peripheral blood 6 weeks after treatment start. Patients had urothelial carcinoma that was locally advanced or metastatic. V was pared by 1 base and J by 3 bases, with 10 bases of the junction left unmatched. The CDR3 is 18 amino acids. Germline values: CDR1 LNHDA, CDR2 SQIVND (reference sequence). Generated by immunoSEQ multiplex PCR, the TCRdb table keeps only in-frame clones and is missing some. The top ten clones hold 8% of a sample with under 40,000 clones, 70% to 90% of them seen once. V is TRBV19 and J is TRBJ2-1, with 9 bases that match TRBD2. This receptor was obtained from a man aged 80 or over with urothelial cancer. The specimen was PBMCs, collected around atezolizumab (anti-PD-L1) treatment. The CDR3: CASSIVPPGLAFYNEQFF. CDR3 coding DNA: TGTGCCAGTAGTATAGTTCCTCCGGGACTAGCTTTCTACAATGAGCAGTTCTTC.